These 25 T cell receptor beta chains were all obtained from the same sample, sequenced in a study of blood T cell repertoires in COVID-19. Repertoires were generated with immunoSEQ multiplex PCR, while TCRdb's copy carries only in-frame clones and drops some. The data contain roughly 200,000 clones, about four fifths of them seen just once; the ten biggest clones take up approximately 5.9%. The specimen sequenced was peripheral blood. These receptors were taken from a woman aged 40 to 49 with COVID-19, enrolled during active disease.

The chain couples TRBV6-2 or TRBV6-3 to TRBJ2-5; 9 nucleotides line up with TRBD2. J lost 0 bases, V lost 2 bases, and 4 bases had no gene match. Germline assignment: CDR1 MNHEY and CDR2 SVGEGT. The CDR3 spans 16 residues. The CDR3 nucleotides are TGTGCCAGCAGTTACAGGCCTAGCGGGGACCAAGAGACCCAGTACTTC. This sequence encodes CASSYRPSGDQETQYF.

CDR3: CASSFSSYEQYF. The CDR3, as DNA: TGCGCCAGCAGCTTTAGTTCCTACGAGCAGTACTTC. The rearrangement joins TRBV5-1 to TRBJ2-5, with D unclear. Gene TRBJ2-7 matches the end of the DNA better, so the J call may be wrong. The CDR3 is 12 residues long. Germline CDR1 is SGHRS and CDR2 is YFSETQ.

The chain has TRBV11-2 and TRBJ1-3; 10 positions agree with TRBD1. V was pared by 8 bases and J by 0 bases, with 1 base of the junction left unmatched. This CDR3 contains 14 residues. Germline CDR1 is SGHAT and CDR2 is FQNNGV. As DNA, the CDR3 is TGTGCCAGCGGGACAGGGGCCTCTGGAAACACCATATATTTT. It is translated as CASGTGASGNTIYF.

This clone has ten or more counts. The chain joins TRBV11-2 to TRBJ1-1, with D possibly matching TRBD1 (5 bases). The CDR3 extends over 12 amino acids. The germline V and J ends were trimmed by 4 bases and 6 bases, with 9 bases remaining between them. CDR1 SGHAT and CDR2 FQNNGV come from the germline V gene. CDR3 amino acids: CASSSAGPEAFF. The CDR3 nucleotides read TGTGCCAGCAGCTCTGCGGGACCTGAAGCTTTCTTT.

The CDR3 nucleotides read TGTGCCAGCAGTTCGACCCTGGAGGGGGCCGGGTCACCCCTCCACTTT. This encodes CASSSTLEGAGSPLHF. The V gene is TRBV28, the J gene TRBJ1-6, with 7 bases aligning to TRBD1. Per germline, CDR1 MDHEN and CDR2 SYDVKM. This CDR3 has 16 residues. V was pared by 4 bases and J by 10 bases, with 13 bases of the junction left unmatched.

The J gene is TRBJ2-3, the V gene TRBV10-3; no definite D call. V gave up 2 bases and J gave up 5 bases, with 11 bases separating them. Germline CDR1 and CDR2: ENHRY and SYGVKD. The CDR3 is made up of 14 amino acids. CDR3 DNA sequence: TGTGCCATCAGTGAGGCGCTTAGTCGAGATACGCAGTATTTT. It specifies CAISEALSRDTQYF.

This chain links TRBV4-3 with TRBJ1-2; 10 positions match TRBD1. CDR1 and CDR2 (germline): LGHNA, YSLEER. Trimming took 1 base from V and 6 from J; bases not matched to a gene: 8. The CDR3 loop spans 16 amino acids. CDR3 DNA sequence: TGCGCCAGCAGCCAAGGGGTGACAGGGGGCTGGGATGGCTACACCTTC. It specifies CASSQGVTGGWDGYTF.

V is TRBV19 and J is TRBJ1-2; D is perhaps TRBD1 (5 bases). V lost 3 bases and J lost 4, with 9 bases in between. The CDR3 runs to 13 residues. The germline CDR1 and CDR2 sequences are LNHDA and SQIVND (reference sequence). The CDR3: CASSIGGTYGYTF. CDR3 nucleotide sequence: TGTGCCAGTAGTATTGGGGGGACCTATGGCTACACCTTC.

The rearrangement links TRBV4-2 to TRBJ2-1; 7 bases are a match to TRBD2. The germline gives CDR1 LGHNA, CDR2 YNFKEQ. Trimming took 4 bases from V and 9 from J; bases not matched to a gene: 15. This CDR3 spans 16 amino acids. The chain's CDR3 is CASSPNLRDYGREQFF. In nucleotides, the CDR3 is TGTGCCAGCAGCCCAAACCTCCGGGACTACGGCCGTGAGCAGTTCTTC.

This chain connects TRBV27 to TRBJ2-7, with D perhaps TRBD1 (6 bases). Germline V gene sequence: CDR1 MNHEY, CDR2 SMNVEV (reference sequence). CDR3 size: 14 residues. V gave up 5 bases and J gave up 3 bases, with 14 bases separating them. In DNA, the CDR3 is TGTGCCAGCAGTAGGCAACAGGGAATCTACGAGCAGTACTTC. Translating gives CASSRQQGIYEQYF.

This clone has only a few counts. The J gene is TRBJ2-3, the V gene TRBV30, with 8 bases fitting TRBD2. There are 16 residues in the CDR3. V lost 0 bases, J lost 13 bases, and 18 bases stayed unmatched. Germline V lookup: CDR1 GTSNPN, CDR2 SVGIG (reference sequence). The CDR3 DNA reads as TGTGCCTGGAGTGTACGAGGTTTGGTAGCGGGGCGGGCTAAGTATTTT. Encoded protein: CAWSVRGLVAGRAKYF.

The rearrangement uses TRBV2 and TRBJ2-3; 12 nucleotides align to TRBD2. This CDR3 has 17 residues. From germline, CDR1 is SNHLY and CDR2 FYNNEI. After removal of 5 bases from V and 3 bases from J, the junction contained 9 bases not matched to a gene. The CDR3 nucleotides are TGTGCCAGCAGTATCGGACTAGCGGGAACGGGGACAGATACGCAGTATTTT. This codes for CASSIGLAGTGTDTQYF.

CDR3 region: CASSYETGGPETQYF. The DNA of the CDR3 is TGTGCCAGCAGTTACGAGACAGGGGGACCGGAGACCCAGTACTTC. The rearrangement joins TRBV6-2 or TRBV6-3 to TRBJ2-5; 9 positions agree with TRBD1. The ends lost 2 bases at V and 5 bases at J; junction bases unmatched: 6. Germline CDR1 MNHEY, CDR2 SVGEGT. The CDR3 runs to 15 residues.

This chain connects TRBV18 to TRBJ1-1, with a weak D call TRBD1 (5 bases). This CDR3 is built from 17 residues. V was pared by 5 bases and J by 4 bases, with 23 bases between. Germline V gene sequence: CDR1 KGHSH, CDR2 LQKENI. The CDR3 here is CASSGTSGGVGGTEAFF. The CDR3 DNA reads TGTGCCAGCTCAGGAACGTCAGGAGGGGTGGGAGGCACTGAAGCTTTCTTT. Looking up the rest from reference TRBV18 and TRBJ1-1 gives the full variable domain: NAGVMQNPRHLVRRRGQEARLRCSPMKGHSHVYWYRQLPEEGLKFMVYLQKENIIDESGMPKERFSAEFPKEGPSILRIQQVVRGDSAAYFCASSGTSGGVGGTEAFFGQGTRLTVV.

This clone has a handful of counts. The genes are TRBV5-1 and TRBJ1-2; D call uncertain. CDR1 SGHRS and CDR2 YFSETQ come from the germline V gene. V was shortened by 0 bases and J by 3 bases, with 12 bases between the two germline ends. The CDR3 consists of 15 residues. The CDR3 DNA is TGCGCCAGCAGCTTGGCTGCGGGTTTTGACTATGGCTACACCTTC. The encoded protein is CASSLAAGFDYGYTF. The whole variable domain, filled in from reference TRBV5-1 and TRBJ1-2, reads KAGVTQTPRYLIKTRGQQVTLSCSPISGHRSVSWYQQTPGQGLQFLFEYFSETQRNKGNFPGRFSGRQFSNSRSEMNVSTLELGDSALYLCASSLAAGFDYGYTFGSGTRLTVV.

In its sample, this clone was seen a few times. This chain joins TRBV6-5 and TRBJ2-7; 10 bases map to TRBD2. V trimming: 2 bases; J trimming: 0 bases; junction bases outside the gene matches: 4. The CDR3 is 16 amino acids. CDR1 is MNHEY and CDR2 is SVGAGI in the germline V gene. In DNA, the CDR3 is TGTGCCAGCAGTTACCGAAGCGGGAGGGCCTCCTACGAGCAGTACTTC. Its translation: CASSYRSGRASYEQYF.

The CDR3 region has the DNA TGTGCCAGCACTCAACAGGGCGGAAGAAACACCATATATTTT. Translation: CASTQQGGRNTIYF. The chain is built from TRBV6-5 and TRBJ1-3, with D possibly TRBD1 on 6 matching bases. Germline assignment: CDR1 MNHEY and CDR2 SVGAGI. The CDR3 has 14 residues. Trimming left V 7 bases short and J 5 bases short, with 15 bases between.

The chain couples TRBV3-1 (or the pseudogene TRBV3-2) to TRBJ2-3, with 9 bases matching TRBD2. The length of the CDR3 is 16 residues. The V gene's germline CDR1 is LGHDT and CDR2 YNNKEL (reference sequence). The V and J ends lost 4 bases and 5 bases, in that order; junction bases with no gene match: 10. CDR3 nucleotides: TGTGCCAGCAGCCGAGTAGCGGGGGCGAAGGGAGATACGCAGTATTTT. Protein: CASSRVAGAKGDTQYF.

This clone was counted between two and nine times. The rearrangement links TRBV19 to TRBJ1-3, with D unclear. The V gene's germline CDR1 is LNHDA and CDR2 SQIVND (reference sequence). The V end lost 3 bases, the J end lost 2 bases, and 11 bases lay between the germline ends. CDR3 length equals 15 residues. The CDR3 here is CASSMGSEAGNTIYF. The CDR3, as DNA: TGTGCCAGTAGTATGGGGTCGGAGGCTGGAAACACCATATATTTT.

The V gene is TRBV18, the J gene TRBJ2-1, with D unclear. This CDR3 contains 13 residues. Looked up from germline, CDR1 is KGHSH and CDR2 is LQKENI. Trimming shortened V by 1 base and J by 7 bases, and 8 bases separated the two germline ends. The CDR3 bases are TGTGCCAGCTCACCACAACTGGAGAATGAGCAGTTCTTC. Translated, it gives CASSPQLENEQFF.

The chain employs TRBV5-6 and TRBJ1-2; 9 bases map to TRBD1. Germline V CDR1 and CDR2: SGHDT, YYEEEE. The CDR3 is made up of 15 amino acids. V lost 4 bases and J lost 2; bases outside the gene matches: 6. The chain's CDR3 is CASSPRDRDNYGYTF. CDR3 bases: TGTGCCAGCAGCCCCCGGGACAGGGACAACTATGGCTACACCTTC.

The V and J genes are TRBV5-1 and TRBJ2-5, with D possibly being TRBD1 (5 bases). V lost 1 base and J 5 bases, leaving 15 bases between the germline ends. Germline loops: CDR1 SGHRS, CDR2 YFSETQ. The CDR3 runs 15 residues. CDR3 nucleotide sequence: TGCGCCAGCAGCTTGTTAGAACCCAGGGCCGAGACCCAGTACTTC. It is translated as CASSLLEPRAETQYF.

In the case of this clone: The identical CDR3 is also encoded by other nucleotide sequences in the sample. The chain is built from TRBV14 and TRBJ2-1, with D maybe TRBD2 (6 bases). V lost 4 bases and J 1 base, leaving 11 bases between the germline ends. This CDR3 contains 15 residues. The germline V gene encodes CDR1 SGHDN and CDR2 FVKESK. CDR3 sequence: CASSRVGGSYNEQFF. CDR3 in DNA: TGTGCCAGCAGCCGCGTGGGGGGATCCTACAATGAGCAGTTCTTC.

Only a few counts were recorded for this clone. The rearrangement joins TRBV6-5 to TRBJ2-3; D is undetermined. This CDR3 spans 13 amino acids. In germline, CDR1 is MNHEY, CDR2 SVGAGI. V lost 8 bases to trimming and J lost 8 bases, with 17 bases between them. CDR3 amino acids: CASHSGAPITQYF. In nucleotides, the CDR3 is TGTGCCAGCCATAGTGGAGCTCCGATTACGCAGTATTTT.

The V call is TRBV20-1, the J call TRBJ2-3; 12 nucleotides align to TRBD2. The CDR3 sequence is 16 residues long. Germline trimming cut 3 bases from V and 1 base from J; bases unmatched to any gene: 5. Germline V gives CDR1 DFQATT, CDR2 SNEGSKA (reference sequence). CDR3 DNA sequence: TGCAGTGCTAGTAGCCGGACTAGCGGGGGCACAGATACGCAGTATTTT. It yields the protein CSASSRTSGGTDTQYF.